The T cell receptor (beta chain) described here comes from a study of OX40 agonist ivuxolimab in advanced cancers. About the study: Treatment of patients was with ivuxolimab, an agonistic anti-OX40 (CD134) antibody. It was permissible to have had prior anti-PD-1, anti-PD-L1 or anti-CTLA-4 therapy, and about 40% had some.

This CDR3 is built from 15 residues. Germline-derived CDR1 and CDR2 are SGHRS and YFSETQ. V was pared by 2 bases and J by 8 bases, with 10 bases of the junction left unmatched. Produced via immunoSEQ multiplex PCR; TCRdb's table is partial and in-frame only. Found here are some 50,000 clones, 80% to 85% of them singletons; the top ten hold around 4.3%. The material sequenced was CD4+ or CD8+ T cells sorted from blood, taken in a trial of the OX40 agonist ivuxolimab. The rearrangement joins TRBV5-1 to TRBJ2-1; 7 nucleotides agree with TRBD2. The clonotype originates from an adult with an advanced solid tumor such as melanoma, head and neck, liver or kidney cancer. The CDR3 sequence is CASSLNSAGRDEQFF. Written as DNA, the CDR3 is TGCGCCAGCAGCTTAAACTCAGCGGGACGCGATGAGCAGTTCTTC.